Sequencing of this TCR beta chain was carried out in a study of shared T cell receptors in the human thymus. TCRdb keeps only in-frame clones here, not all; method: immunoSEQ multiplex PCR. The sample gives about 400,000 clones, 95% of which show up once; 0.02% is in the top ten. CDR1 is LNHDA and CDR2 is SQIVND in the germline V gene (reference sequence). V lost 3 bases and J lost 4; bases outside the gene matches: 10. This CDR3 is 16 amino acids long. This chain uses TRBV19 with TRBJ1-2; 8 bases align to TRBD1. The specimen was thymocytes. The origin of this receptor is a human donor. CDR3 loop: CASSMDREELSYGYTF. CDR3 DNA: TGTGCCAGTAGTATGGACAGGGAAGAGCTTAGCTATGGCTACACCTTC.